These 7 T cell receptor beta chains were sequenced from one sample in a study of T cells in Graves' hyperthyroidism and ophthalmopathy. Amplified TCR beta CDR3 regions came from RNA transcripts. TCR CDR3 underwent first-round RT-PCR with the HTBI primer set. MiXCR, applied by TCRdb to the multiplex PCR reads, yields one record per CDR3 protein. The data show around 450,000 distinct CDR3 sequences, less than 20% seen once. The material sequenced was blood. These receptors were collected from a woman aged 18-35 years with Graves' hyperthyroidism.

V and J are TRBV11-3 and TRBJ2-5; 9 nucleotides align to TRBD1. V lost 0 bases to trimming and J lost 4 bases; unmatched junction nucleotides: 6. This CDR3 has 16 residues. Germline CDR1 and CDR2: SGHNT and YENEEA. The CDR3 region is CASSLDRGQGRETQYF. The CDR3 DNA reads as TGTGCCAGCAGCTTAGATCGGGGACAGGGAAGAGAGACCCAGTACTTC.

The rearrangement joins TRBV19 to TRBJ1-4; no clear D. This CDR3 spans 14 amino acids. Germline loops: CDR1 LNHDA, CDR2 SQIVND (reference sequence). Trimming took off 6 bases at V and 8 bases at J, with 16 bases between the two ends. For the CDR3, the DNA is TGTGCCAGTAGAATGGGGAGCGCGGGAGAAAAACTGTTTTTT. It specifies CASRMGSAGEKLFF.

The chain has TRBV15 and TRBJ1-2; unclear D gene. Germline lookup yields CDR1 LNHNV and CDR2 YYDKDF (reference sequence). The CDR3 sequence is 18 residues long. Trimming removed 0 bases from V and 4 bases from J, with 21 bases in between. CDR3 protein: CATSRDLGSGFVSYGYTF. The DNA of the CDR3 is TGTGCCACCAGCAGAGACCTCGGGTCCGGTTTTGTGAGCTATGGCTACACCTTC.

The CDR3 reads CASRLRLAGVADTQYF. As DNA, the CDR3 is TGTGCCAGTAGATTAAGACTAGCGGGAGTTGCGGATACGCAGTATTTT. This chain links TRBV19 with TRBJ2-3; 12 bases agree with TRBD2. Germline CDR1 is LNHDA and CDR2 is SQIVND (reference sequence). Germline trimming cut 6 bases from V and 6 bases from J; bases unmatched to any gene: 10. This CDR3 region has 16 residues.

At least ten counts were recorded for this clonotype. V gene TRBV11-3 combines with J gene TRBJ1-5; no clear D gene. The CDR3 has 20 amino acids. The V gene's germline CDR1 is SGHNT and CDR2 YENEEA. V gave up 1 base and J gave up 4 bases, with 26 bases separating them. The CDR3 coding sequence is TGTGCCAGCAGCTTAGCCGTGCCTCCAAACAGAAAACCCCCTAATCAGCCCCAGCATTTT. It codes for CASSLAVPPNRKPPNQPQHF.

Notes on this clonotype: A read error may explain this, as a much larger clone is one base away. In DNA form, the CDR3 reads TGTGTCAGCAGTCCCGACAGGGCGAAAAACGAGCAGTACTTC. This gives the protein CVSSPDRAKNEQYF. V and J are TRBV6-1 and TRBJ2-7, with 7 bases matching TRBD1. This CDR3 is 14 amino acids long. Germline values: CDR1 MNHNS, CDR2 SASEGT.

The CDR3 loop is CASSDLMGYGSPLHF. The CDR3 DNA is TGTGCCAGCAGTGATCTTATGGGGTATGGTTCACCCCTCCACTTT. The rearrangement uses TRBV2 and TRBJ1-6; D unclear. This CDR3 region has 15 residues. Trimming removed 3 bases at V and 9 bases at J, with 15 bases between. Germline V lookup: CDR1 SNHLY, CDR2 FYNNEI.